A single sample gave rise to the 18 T cell receptor beta chains below, sequenced in a study of blood T cells in healthy people across ages. A second 7 to 11 cycle PCR used barcoded and J-beta primers. TCRdb re-analysed the 5' RACE reads in MiXCR, keeping a single row per CDR3 protein. This table has 1 million or so distinct CDR3 sequences, 40% to 50% appearing once. Sequencing input: blood. The source of these receptors is a woman aged 55-70 years in good health.

The V gene is TRBV24-1, the J gene TRBJ2-1; 7 bases are shared with TRBD2. Judging by the DNA end, TRBJ2-7 fits better; the J call may be wrong. The CDR3 spans 19 residues. Germline lookup yields CDR1 KGHDR and CDR2 SFDVKD. CDR3: CATSDSQWASGLTYNEQYF. The CDR3 DNA reads TGTGCCACCAGTGATTCGCAATGGGCTAGCGGCCTGACCTACAATGAGCAGTACTTC.

The chain carries TRBV28 and TRBJ2-7; TRBD2 aligns across 8 bases. The DNA end is a closer match to TRBJ2-5, so the J assignment may be wrong. In germline, CDR1 is MDHEN, CDR2 SYDVKM. The CDR3 length is 15 residues. CDR3 nucleotide sequence: TGTGCCACCACCGGGGGGGCAGGGGCCCAAGAGACCCAGTACTTC. Its translation is CATTGGAGAQETQYF.

The sample holds one count of this clonotype. V and J are TRBV28 and TRBJ2-5; a possible D gene is TRBD1 (5 bases). Per germline, CDR1 MDHEN and CDR2 SYDVKM. This CDR3 is built from 13 residues. Trimming cost V 10 bases and J 2 bases, with 14 bases left between them. The DNA for the CDR3 is TGTGCCACTAGGACGACAGCTCAAGAGACCCAGTACTTC. Its protein is CATRTTAQETQYF.

The V call is TRBV27, the J call TRBJ1-1, with D possibly TRBD1 on 5 matching bases. Germline-derived CDR1 and CDR2 are MNHEY and SMNVEV (reference sequence). The CDR3 is 16 residues long. V lost 6 bases, J lost 1 base, and 18 bases lay in between. CDR3 DNA: TGTGCCAGCAGCCCCCTCGGGGGACTGCAGAACACTGAAGCTTTCTTT. Protein product: CASSPLGGLQNTEAFF.

The V call is TRBV4-2, the J call TRBJ2-1, with 12 bases that match TRBD2. CDR1 and CDR2 (germline): LGHNA, YNFKEQ. This CDR3 is 18 amino acids long. V dropped 4 bases and J dropped 7; count of bases not matched to a gene: 14. CDR3 sequence: CASSPLTSGGPSGNEQFF. CDR3 in DNA: TGTGCCAGCAGCCCACTGACTAGCGGGGGACCCTCGGGGAATGAGCAGTTCTTC.

The DNA for the CDR3 is TGTGCCAGCACCGGGACAGGGCCTAAGCTGGGTCAGTACTTC. It encodes CASTGTGPKLGQYF. J is TRBJ2-4 and V is TRBV6-1; 9 bases match TRBD1. Per the germline V gene, CDR1 is MNHNS and CDR2 is SASEGT. This CDR3 spans 14 amino acids. The V and J ends lost 7 bases and 12 bases, in that order; junction bases with no gene match: 13.

The V and J genes are TRBV15 and TRBJ2-7; D not certain. The J call could be wrong; TRBJ2-5 is a better fit for the DNA end. The CDR3 loop spans 15 amino acids. Germline V gives CDR1 LNHNV, CDR2 YYDKDF (reference sequence). The CDR3 DNA is TGTGCCACCAGCAGAGATCTCCGTGGGCATGAGACCCAGTACTTC. Translating gives CATSRDLRGHETQYF.

The chain uses TRBV7-3 and TRBJ2-3; D is unresolved. Germline CDR1 reads SGHTA; CDR2 reads FQGTGA. V was cut by 2 bases and J by 4 bases, with 10 bases left in between. CDR3 length: 14 residues. The CDR3 DNA follows: TGTGCCAGCAGCTTATTCCTAGGTTCAGATACGCAGTATTTT. Protein: CASSLFLGSDTQYF.

J is TRBJ2-3 and V is TRBV10-2; no firm D call. The CDR3 runs 14 residues. From germline, CDR1 is WSHSY and CDR2 SAAADI. Deletions cut 3 bases from V and 4 bases from J, with 11 bases between. In DNA form, the CDR3 reads TGCGCCAGCAGTGAATGGGGAATCGCAGATACGCAGTATTTT. The encoded protein is CASSEWGIADTQYF.

The table lists this clonotype with a few counts. V and J are TRBV20-1 and TRBJ1-5; 7 nucleotides align to TRBD1. This CDR3 comprises 16 residues. Germline CDR1 reads DFQATT; CDR2 reads SNEGSKA (reference sequence). The trim removed 0 bases at V and 1 base at J, leaving 6 bases unmatched. Written as DNA, the CDR3 is TGCAGTGCTAGAGATTCGTGGACAGGAAGCAATCAGCCCCAGCATTTT. It translates to CSARDSWTGSNQPQHF.

The chain joins TRBV20-1 to TRBJ2-4, with D tentatively TRBD2 (5 bases). Trimming shortened V by 3 bases and J by 3 bases, and 15 bases separated the two germline ends. The CDR3 spans 15 residues. Germline assignment: CDR1 DFQATT and CDR2 SNEGSKA (reference sequence). The DNA of the CDR3 is TGCAGTGCTAGGGAGGTCGGAGGCGGCAAAAACATTCAGTACTTC. Its translation is CSAREVGGGKNIQYF.

The chain is built from TRBV7-9 and TRBJ2-5, with TRBD2 matching 9 bases. The J call is uncertain, as TRBJ2-7 better fits the DNA end. The CDR3 is 15 residues long. Germline CDR1 SEHNR, CDR2 FQNEAQ (reference sequence). The CDR3 here is CASRGSGLASNEQYF. CDR3 in DNA: TGTGCCAGCAGGGGAAGCGGACTAGCGAGCAACGAGCAGTACTTC.

At least ten counts were recorded for this clonotype. The rearrangement links TRBV7-3 to TRBJ2-5, with 7 nucleotides matching TRBD1. The CDR3 is 15 residues long. Germline assignment: CDR1 SGHTA and CDR2 FQGTGA. V shed 0 bases and J 2 bases; nucleotides not matched to a gene: 3. CDR3 protein: CASSLTGQYQETQYF. In DNA form, the CDR3 reads TGTGCCAGCAGCTTAACGGGACAGTATCAAGAGACCCAGTACTTC.

The chain is built from TRBV20-1 and TRBJ2-7, with a tentative D call TRBD2 (5 bases). Trimming removed 3 bases from V and 1 base from J, with 16 bases in between. This CDR3 is 15 amino acids long. Germline V lookup: CDR1 DFQATT, CDR2 SNEGSKA (reference sequence). The CDR3, as DNA: TGCAGTGCTAGCCCCAGGCGAGCGGTATCCTACGAGCAGTACTTC. Translated, it gives CSASPRRAVSYEQYF.

The CDR3 sequence is CAISWDTQGTDTQYF. The DNA for the CDR3 is TGTGCCATCAGCTGGGACACCCAAGGGACAGATACGCAGTATTTT. The J gene is TRBJ2-3, the V gene TRBV10-3; D is perhaps TRBD1 (6 bases). Trimming took 6 bases from V and 3 from J, leaving 16 bases between them. The CDR3 is made up of 15 amino acids. Looked up from germline, CDR1 is ENHRY and CDR2 is SYGVKD.

This chain connects TRBV6-1 to TRBJ2-5, with a tentative D call TRBD2 (5 bases). The J call may be wrong; the DNA end is better matched by TRBJ2-7. Germline values: CDR1 MNHNS, CDR2 SASEGT. This CDR3 region has 13 residues. Here the CDR3 DNA reads TGTGCCAGCAGGGAGGCCCCAACCAACGAGCAGTACTTC. Translation: CASREAPTNEQYF.

V is TRBV28 and J is TRBJ1-2, with D possibly TRBD1 on 6 matching bases. This CDR3 region has 14 residues. Germline values: CDR1 MDHEN, CDR2 SYDVKM. Between the trimmed V and J ends, which lost 6 bases and 7 bases, there was a span of 18 bases. CDR3 bases: TGTGCCAGCAGCTTAGGGGGAGGGACCTCTGGCTACACCTTC. Amino acid sequence: CASSLGGGTSGYTF.

The CDR3 nucleotides are TGCGCCAGCAGTTGGACTAGCGGTGCCTACAATGAGCAGTTCTTC. Protein: CASSWTSGAYNEQFF. The chain carries TRBV5-1 and TRBJ2-1, with TRBD2 identical over 10 bases. The V gene end was trimmed by 5 bases and the J gene end by 2 bases; junction bases not matched to a gene: 4. CDR3 length: 15 amino acids. Germline lookup yields CDR1 SGHRS and CDR2 YFSETQ.